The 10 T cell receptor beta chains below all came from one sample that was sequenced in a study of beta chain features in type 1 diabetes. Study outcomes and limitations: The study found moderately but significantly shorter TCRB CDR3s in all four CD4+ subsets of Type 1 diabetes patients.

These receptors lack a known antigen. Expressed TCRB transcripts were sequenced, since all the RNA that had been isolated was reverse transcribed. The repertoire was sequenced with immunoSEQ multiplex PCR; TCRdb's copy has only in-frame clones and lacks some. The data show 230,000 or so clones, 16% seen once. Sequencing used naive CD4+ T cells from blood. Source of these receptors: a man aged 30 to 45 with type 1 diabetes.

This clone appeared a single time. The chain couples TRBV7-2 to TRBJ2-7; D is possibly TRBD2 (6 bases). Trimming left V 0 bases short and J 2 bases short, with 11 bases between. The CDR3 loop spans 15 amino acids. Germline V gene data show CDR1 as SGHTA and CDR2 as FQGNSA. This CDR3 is CASSLARSGPYEQYF. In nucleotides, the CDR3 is TGTGCCAGCAGCTTAGCCCGCAGCGGGCCCTACGAGCAGTACTTC. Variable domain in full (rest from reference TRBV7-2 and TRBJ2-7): GAGVSQSPSNKVTEKGKDVELRCDPISGHTALYWYRQSLGQGLEFLIYFQGNSAPDKSGLPSDRFSAERTGGSVSTLTIQRTQQEDSAVYLCASSLARSGPYEQYFGPGTRLTVT.

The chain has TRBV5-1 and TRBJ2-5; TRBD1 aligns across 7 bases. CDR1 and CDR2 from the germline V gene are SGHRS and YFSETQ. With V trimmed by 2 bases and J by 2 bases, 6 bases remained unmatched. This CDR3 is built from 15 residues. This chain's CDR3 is CASSLVTGVQETQYF. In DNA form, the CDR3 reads TGCGCCAGCAGCTTAGTTACAGGGGTTCAAGAGACCCAGTACTTC.

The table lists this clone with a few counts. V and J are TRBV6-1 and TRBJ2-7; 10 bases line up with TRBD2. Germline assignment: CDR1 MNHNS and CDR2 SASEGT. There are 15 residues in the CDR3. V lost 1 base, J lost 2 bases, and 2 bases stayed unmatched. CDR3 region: CASSEGGTSAYEQYF. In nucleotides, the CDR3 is TGTGCCAGCAGTGAAGGGGGGACTAGCGCCTACGAGCAGTACTTC.

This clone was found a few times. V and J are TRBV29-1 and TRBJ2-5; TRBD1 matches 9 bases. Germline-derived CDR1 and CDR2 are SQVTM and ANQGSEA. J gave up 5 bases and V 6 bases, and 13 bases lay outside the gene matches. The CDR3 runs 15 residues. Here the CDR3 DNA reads TGCAGCGTCGGAATCGCCGGGACAGGGTGGGAGACCCAGTACTTC. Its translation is CSVGIAGTGWETQYF.

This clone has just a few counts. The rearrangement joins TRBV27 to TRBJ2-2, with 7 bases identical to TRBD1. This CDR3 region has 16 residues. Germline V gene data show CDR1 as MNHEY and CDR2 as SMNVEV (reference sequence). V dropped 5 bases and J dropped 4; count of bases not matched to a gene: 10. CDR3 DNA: TGTGCCAGCAGTCACCCACGTACAGGGGTCACCGGGGAGCTGTTTTTT. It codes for CASSHPRTGVTGELFF.

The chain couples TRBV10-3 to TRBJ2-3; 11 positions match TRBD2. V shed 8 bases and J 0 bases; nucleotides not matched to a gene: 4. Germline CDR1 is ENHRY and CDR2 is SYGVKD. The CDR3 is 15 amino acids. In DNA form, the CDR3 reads TGTGCCATCCAGGGGACTAGCGGAAGCACAGATACGCAGTATTTT. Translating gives CAIQGTSGSTDTQYF.

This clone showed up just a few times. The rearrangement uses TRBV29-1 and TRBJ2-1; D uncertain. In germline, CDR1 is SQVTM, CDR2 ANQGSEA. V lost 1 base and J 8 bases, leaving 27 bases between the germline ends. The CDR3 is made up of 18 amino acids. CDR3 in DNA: TGCAGCGTTGAAGTTAGGGCCGGATCACCTTTGGGTGACGATGAGCAGTTCTTC. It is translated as CSVEVRAGSPLGDDEQFF.

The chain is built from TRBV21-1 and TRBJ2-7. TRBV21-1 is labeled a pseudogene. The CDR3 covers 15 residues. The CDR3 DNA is TGTGCCAGCAGCTCCCAAACGGGGGCTTGCTACGAGCAGTACTTC. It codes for CASSSQTGACYEQYF.

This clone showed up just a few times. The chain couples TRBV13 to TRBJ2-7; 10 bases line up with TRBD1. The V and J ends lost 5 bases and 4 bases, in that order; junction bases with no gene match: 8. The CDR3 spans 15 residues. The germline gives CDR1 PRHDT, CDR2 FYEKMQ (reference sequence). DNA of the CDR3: TGTGCCAGCAGCGTGCGGACAGGGGGTGGTTACGAGCAGTACTTC. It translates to CASSVRTGGGYEQYF.

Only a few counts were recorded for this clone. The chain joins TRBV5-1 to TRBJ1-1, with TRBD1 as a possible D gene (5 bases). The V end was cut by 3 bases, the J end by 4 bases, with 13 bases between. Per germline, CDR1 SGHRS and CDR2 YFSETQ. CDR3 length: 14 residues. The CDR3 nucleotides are TGCGCCAGCAGCTCGTTCAGGGAAGGCACTGAAGCTTTCTTT. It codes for CASSSFREGTEAFF.